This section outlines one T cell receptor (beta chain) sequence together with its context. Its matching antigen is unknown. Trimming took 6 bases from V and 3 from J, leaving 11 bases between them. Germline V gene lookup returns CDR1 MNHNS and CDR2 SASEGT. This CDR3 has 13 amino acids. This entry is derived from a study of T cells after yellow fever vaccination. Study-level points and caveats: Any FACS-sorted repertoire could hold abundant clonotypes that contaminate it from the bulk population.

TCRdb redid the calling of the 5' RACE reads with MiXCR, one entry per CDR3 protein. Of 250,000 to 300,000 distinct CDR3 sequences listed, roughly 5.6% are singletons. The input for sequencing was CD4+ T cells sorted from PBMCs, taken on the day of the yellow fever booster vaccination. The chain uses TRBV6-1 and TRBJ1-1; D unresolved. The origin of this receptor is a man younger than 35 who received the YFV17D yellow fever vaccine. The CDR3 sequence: CASRDGFYTEAFF. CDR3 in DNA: TGTGCCAGCAGAGATGGATTCTACACTGAAGCTTTCTTT.